This T cell receptor (beta chain) was retrieved from a study of CD8 T cells in Susac syndrome. The RNA input was about 0.5 to 1 ug, and it was reverse transcribed with random hexamers. Amplification of TCR beta CDR3 was carried out by immunoSEQ multiplex PCR, which covered 54 Vbeta and 13 Jbeta segments. TCRdb processed the immunoSEQ multiplex PCR reads anew with MiXCR; each CDR3 protein has one entry. The sample carries some 130,000 distinct CDR3 sequences, roughly 94% recorded once. The CDR3 contains 17 residues. CDR1 and CDR2 from the germline V gene are LGHNA and YNFKEQ. Trimming removed 1 base from V and 6 bases from J; junction bases left unmatched: 7. Sequencing of TCR beta covered CD8+ and CD4+ T cells obtained from blood. The authors negatively isolated CD8+ and CD4+ T cells and FACS-enriched TEMRA cells.

The chain links TRBV4-2 to TRBJ2-3; 13 bases align to TRBD2. Specimen: CD4+ T cells from PBMCs. The origin of this receptor is a human donor with multiple sclerosis. CDR3 loop: CASSQGPLAGGTDTQYF. CDR3 bases: TGTGCCAGCAGCCAAGGCCCACTAGCGGGGGGGACTGATACGCAGTATTTT.